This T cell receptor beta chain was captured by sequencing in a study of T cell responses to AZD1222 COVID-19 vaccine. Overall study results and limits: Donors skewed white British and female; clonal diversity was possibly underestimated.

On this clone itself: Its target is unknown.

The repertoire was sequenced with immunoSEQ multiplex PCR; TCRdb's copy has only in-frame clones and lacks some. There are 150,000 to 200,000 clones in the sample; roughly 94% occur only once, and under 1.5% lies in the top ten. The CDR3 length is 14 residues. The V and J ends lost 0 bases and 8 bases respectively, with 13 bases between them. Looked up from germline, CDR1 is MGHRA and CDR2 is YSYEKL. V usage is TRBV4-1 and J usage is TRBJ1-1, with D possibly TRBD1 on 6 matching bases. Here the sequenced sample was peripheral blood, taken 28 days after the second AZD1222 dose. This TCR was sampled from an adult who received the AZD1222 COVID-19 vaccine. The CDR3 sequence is CASSQDWTRGEAFF. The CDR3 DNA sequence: TGCGCCAGCAGCCAAGATTGGACCAGGGGCGAAGCTTTCTTT.